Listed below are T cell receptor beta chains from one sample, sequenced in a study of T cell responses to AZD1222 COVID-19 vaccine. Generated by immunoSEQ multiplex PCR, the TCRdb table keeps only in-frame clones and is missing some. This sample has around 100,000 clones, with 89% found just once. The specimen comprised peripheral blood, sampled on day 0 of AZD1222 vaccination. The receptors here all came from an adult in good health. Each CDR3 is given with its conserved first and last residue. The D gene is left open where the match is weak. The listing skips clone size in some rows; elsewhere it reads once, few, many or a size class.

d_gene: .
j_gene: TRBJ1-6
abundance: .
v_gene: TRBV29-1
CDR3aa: CSFRTDPNSPLHF
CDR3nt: TGCAGCTTCCGGACAGACCCTAATTCACCCCTCCACTTT

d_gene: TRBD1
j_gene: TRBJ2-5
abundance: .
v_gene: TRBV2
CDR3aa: CASIGDRVVQETQYF
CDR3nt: TGTGCCAGCATTGGGGACAGGGTAGTTCAAGAGACCCAGTACTTC

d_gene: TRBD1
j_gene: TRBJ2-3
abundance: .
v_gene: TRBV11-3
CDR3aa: CASSLGTGTGASTDTQYF
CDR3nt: TGTGCCAGCAGCCTGGGGACCGGGACAGGGGCTAGCACAGATACGCAGTATTTT

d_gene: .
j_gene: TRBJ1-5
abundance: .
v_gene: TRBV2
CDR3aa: CASSDRVSNQPQHF
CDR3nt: TGTGCCAGCAGTGACAGGGTGAGCAATCAGCCCCAGCATTTT

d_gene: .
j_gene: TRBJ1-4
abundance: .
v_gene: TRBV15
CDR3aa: CATSRERREKLFF
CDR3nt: TGTGCCACCAGCCGAGAAAGACGTGAAAAACTGTTTTTT

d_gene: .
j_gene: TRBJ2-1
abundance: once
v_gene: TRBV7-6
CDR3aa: CASSLAYGGFYNEQFF
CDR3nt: TGTGCCAGCAGCTTAGCGTACGGGGGATTCTACAATGAGCAGTTCTTC

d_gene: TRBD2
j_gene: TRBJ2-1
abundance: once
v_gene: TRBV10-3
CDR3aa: CAIMTSGGSSYNEQFF
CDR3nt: TGTGCCATCATGACTAGCGGGGGTAGCTCCTACAATGAGCAGTTCTTC

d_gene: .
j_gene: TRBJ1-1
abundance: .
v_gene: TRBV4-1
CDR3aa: CASSQGGHTNTEAFF
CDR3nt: TGCGCCAGCAGCCAAGGGGGACATACGAACACTGAAGCTTTCTTT

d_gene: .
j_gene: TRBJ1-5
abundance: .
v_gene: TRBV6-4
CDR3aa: CASSDSCRGQPQHF
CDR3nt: TGTGCCAGCAGTGACTCCTGCAGGGGTCAGCCCCAGCATTTT

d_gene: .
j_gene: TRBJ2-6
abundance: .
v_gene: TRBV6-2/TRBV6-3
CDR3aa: CASSYGDVSGANVLTF
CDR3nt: TGTGCCAGCAGTTACGGCGACGTCTCTGGGGCCAACGTCCTGACTTTC

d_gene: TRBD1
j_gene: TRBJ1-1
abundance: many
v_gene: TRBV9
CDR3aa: CASSEGTGANTEAFF
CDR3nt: TGTGCCAGCAGCGAGGGGACAGGGGCGAACACTGAAGCTTTCTTT

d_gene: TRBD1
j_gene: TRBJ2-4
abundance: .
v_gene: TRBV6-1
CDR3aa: CASSEVTGVDGIQYF
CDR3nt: TGTGCCAGCAGTGAGGTGACAGGGGTCGATGGCATTCAGTACTTC

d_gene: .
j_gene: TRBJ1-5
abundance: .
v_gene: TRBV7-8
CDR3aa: CASSSRDSYSNQPQHF
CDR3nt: TGTGCCAGCAGTTCCCGGGACTCCTATAGCAATCAGCCCCAGCATTTT

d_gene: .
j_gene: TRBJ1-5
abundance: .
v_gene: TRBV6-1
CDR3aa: CASSELGASAQHF
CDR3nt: TGTGCCAGCAGTGAATTGGGCGCGTCGGCCCAGCATTTT

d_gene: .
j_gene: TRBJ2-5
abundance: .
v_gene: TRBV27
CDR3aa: CASSLSNTGYQETQYF
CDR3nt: TGTGCCAGCAGTTTATCGAACACAGGGTACCAAGAGACCCAGTACTTC

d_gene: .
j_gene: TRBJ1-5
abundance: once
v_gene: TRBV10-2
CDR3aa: CASWGAQGNQPQHF
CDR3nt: TGCGCCAGTTGGGGGGCTCAGGGCAATCAGCCCCAGCATTTT